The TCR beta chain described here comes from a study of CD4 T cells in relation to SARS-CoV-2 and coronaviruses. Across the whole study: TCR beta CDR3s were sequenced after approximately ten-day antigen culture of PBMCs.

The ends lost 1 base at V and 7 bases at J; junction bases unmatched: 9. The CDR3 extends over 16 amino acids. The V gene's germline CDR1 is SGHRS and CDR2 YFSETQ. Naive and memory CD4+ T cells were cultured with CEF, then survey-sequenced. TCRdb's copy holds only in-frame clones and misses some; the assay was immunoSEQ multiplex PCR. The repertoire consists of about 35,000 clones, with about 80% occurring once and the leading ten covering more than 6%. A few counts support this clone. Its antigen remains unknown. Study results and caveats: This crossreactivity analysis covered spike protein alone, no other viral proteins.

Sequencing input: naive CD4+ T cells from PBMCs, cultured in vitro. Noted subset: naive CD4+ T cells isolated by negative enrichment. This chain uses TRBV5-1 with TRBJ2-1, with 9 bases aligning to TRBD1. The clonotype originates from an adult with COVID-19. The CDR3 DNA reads TGCGCCAGCAGCTTGCTATCTGGGACAGGGACTAATGAGCAGTTCTTC. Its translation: CASSLLSGTGTNEQFF.